The T cell receptor beta chain under discussion was sequenced for a study of type 1 and type 2 diabetes patients. Donors had no other autoimmune disease or infection in four weeks. Genomic DNA was the PCR template. The TCR beta CDR3 region was amplified using 30 forward and 13 reverse primers. TCRdb reprocessed the multiplex PCR reads with MiXCR, giving one entry per CDR3 protein. In the table there are about 270,000 distinct CDR3 sequences, approximately 50% of which are singletons. Germline lookup yields CDR1 LNHDA and CDR2 SQIVND (reference sequence). This CDR3 has 18 amino acids. This clonotype was detected a few times. One end of the junction varies from germline; a read error may be responsible.

The chain combines TRBV19 with TRBJ2-2; perhaps TRBD2 as D (6 bases). The specimen sequenced was peripheral blood mononuclear cells (PBMCs). This sequence was found in a man aged 18 to 35 with type 2 diabetes. The CDR3 coding sequence is TGTGCCAGTAGTCCCTTTTCCTCAGGGACTGCAAACACCGGGGAGCTATTTTTT. Protein sequence: CASSPFSSGTANTGELFF. The variable domain in full, with the rest retrieved from reference TRBV19 and TRBJ2-2, is DGGITQSPKYLFRKEGQNVTLSCEQNLNHDAMYWYRQDPGQGLRLIYYSQIVNDFQKGDIAEGYSVSREKKESFPLTVTSAQKNPTAFYLCASSPFSSGTANTGELFFGEGSRLTVL.